This is a list of T cell receptor beta chains from one sample in a study of blood T cell repertoires in COVID-19. Assay: immunoSEQ multiplex PCR; the TCRdb copy retains only in-frame clones and omits some. The sample yields about 87,000 clones, approximately 80% seen once. Input material: peripheral blood. These receptor sequences come from an older woman with acute or convalescent COVID-19. Both conserved end residues are part of each CDR3. The D gene is left open where the match is weak. Only some rows state a clone size, as once, few, many or a class for expanded clones.

J | size | D | V | DNA | CDR3
TRBJ1-1 | few | TRBD1 | TRBV7-2 | TGTGCCAGCAGCTTTTCGGGACAGGGCACTGAAGCTTTCTTT | CASSFSGQGTEAFF
TRBJ2-7 | . | . | TRBV7-9 | TGTGCCAGCAGCTTGAGTAGCTACGAGCAGTACTTC | CASSLSSYEQYF
TRBJ1-1 | . | . | TRBV2 | TGTGCCAGCAGTGAAAACAGGGAGTGGACTGAAGCTTTCTTT | CASSENREWTEAFF
TRBJ1-2 | . | . | TRBV18 | TGTGCCAGCTCAACCTCGGGGGATAAAGGCTACACCTTC | CASSTSGDKGYTF
TRBJ1-3 | . | . | TRBV11-2 | TGTGCCAGCAGCCCCTACGGGGGGGATGATGGAAACACCATATATTTT | CASSPYGGDDGNTIYF
TRBJ1-1 | . | . | TRBV18 | TGTGCCAGCTCACCTCGCATGGCAGGTTCAGAAGCTTTCTTT | CASSPRMAGSEAFF
TRBJ1-2 | . | TRBD1 | TRBV3-1/TRBV3-2 | TGTGCCAGCAGCCTCACCTTAAGCAGGGGGAGAACTTATGGCTACACCTTC | CASSLTLSRGRTYGYTF
TRBJ2-2 | . | . | TRBV10-3 | TGTGCCATCAGTCCGCAGAACAACGCCGGGGAGCTGTTTTTT | CAISPQNNAGELFF
TRBJ1-6 | few | TRBD1 | TRBV25-1 | TGTGCCAGCAGCTTAACAGGGGATGATTCACCCCTCCACTTT | CASSLTGDDSPLHF
TRBJ2-3 | . | TRBD2 | TRBV9 | TGTGCCAGCAGCTCCCAGACTAGCTCAGATACGCAGTATTTT | CASSSQTSSDTQYF
TRBJ1-4 | . | TRBD1 | TRBV4-1 | TGCGCCAGCAGCCAAGAAGTGGCAGGGGGTGAAAAACTGTTTTTT | CASSQEVAGGEKLFF
TRBJ1-3 | . | . | TRBV7-2 | TGTGCCAGCAGCTTAGCGTGGGACACGAGCTCTGGAAACACCATATATTTT | CASSLAWDTSSGNTIYF
TRBJ2-5 | . | . | TRBV7-2 | TGTGCCAGCAGCTTAGATCCCAGGGGTGAGACCCAGTACTTC | CASSLDPRGETQYF
TRBJ1-2 | . | TRBD1 | TRBV6-5 | TGTGCCAGCGTGACAGGGAGTATCTATGGCTACACCTTC | CASVTGSIYGYTF
TRBJ2-5 | . | TRBD1 | TRBV11-2 | TGTGCCAGCAGCTTCAGACAGGGGACCTTTCAAGAGACCCAGTACTTC | CASSFRQGTFQETQYF
TRBJ1-5 | . | . | TRBV30 | TGTGCCTGGAGTGTACGAGGGAGTCAGCCCCAGCATTTT | CAWSVRGSQPQHF
TRBJ2-1 | . | . | TRBV10-3 | TGTGCCACCACACAGGGACGTGGGCGCGAGCAGTTCTTC | CATTQGRGREQFF
TRBJ1-6 | . | . | TRBV5-4 | TGTGCCAGCAGCCGGGGGGCTAGCTCCTATAATTCACCCCTCCACTTT | CASSRGASSYNSPLHF
TRBJ1-2 | once | . | TRBV27 | TGTGCCAGCAGTTTAGAGGGCAGGAAGACCTATGGCTACACCTTC | CASSLEGRKTYGYTF
TRBJ2-7 | . | TRBD1 | TRBV19 | TGTGCCAGTAGTATGGGACAGGGGGGATCAGGGTACGAGCAGTACTTC | CASSMGQGGSGYEQYF
TRBJ2-1 | . | TRBD1 | TRBV15 | TGTGCCACCAGCACAACAGGGGGCTCTTACAATGAGCAGTTCTTC | CATSTTGGSYNEQFF
TRBJ2-3 | . | TRBD1 | TRBV7-9 | TGTGCCAGCATCCAGGGGGACACAGATACGCAGTATTTT | CASIQGDTDTQYF
TRBJ2-3 | . | . | TRBV5-1 | TGCGCCAGCAGGTTTGACAGGACAGATACGCAGTATTTT | CASRFDRTDTQYF
TRBJ2-7 | . | . | TRBV18 | TGTGCCAGCTCACCGGGGACGGACAGCTCCTACGAGCAGTACTTC | CASSPGTDSSYEQYF
TRBJ2-1 | few | . | TRBV5-1 | TGCGCCAGCAGCTTGGGTTCAGAGGGGGATGAGCAGTTCTTC | CASSLGSEGDEQFF
TRBJ1-2 | . | TRBD1 | TRBV3-1/TRBV3-2 | TGTGCCAGCAGCCAAGCTGCAGGACAGGGGGCGAAGGGCTACACCTTC | CASSQAAGQGAKGYTF
TRBJ2-3 | . | TRBD2 | TRBV27 | TGTGCCTCCGAAAGGCTAGCGGGGGGCCACAGGGCTAGCACAGATACGCAGTATTTT | CASERLAGGHRASTDTQYF
TRBJ1-1 | . | TRBD1 | TRBV11-2 | TGTGCCAGCAGCCGGACAGGCCAAGTCACTGAAGCTTTCTTT | CASSRTGQVTEAFF